One T cell receptor beta chain is described in this entry. A much larger clonotype is one base distant, so this may be a read error. The CDR3 carries no conserved terminal phenylalanine or tryptophan, so it likely arises from a read error. The data were obtained in a study of molecular identifiers for immune sequencing clone quantification. TCRdb used MiXCR to reprocess the PCR reads, holding one entry per CDR3 protein. Here the sample spans approximately 630,000 distinct CDR3 sequences, roughly 25% being singletons. Naive CD8 T cells, phenotype CD8+CD4-CCR7+CD45RA+, were sorted. The CDR3 length is 13 residues.

This receptor was taken from a human donor in good health. Some libraries in this study had Jurkat cell RNA spiked in. Sequenced material: naive CD8+ T cells from blood, with Jurkat cell RNA spiked in. The sample's subset: FACS-sorted CD8+CD4-CCR7+CD45RA+ naive T cells. This sequence joins TRBV5-3 and TRBJ1-2; D is undetermined. TRBV5-3 is known as an ORF, though its function is uncertain. The CDR3 is CASSSSSRYGYTL. In DNA form, the CDR3 reads TGTGCCAGCAGCTCGTCCAGTCGATATGGCTACACCCTC.